A single sample gave rise to the 10 T cell receptor beta chains below, sequenced in a study of T-cell reconstitution after alpha-beta-depleted transplantation in children (dated by TCRdb to the mid-2010s). The sample's treatment or condition, from its label and the paper: allogeneic hematopoietic cell transplantation with graft depleted of TCRalphabeta T cells and CD19 B cells. Receptors were amplified or captured by PCR. The reads were generated on an Illumina HiSeq 2500. To normalize quantification of the TCRbeta repertoire, the TCR libraries were built with molecular barcoding that relied on unique molecular identifiers. TCRdb reran the public reads through fastp at Q25 and MiXCR, keeping productive beta chains. Rows with a matching CDR3 protein are joined into one entry that keeps the most common DNA and genes. This sample holds 130,000 or so distinct CDR3 sequences; roughly 10% were observed only once. The ten largest clones take up 20% to 30% of the sample.

The sample here was PBMCs, mostly from graft donor cells, taken 180 days after TCRalphabeta/CD19-depleted stem cell transplant. The origin of the receptors is a girl in the first two years of life who had a stem cell transplant for combined immunodeficiency, so the T cells may come from the graft donor.

This clonotype was counted between two and nine times. The chain uses TRBV28 and TRBJ2-7, with D perhaps matching TRBD1 (6 bases). Germline V gene sequence: CDR1 MDHEN, CDR2 SYDVKM. V was clipped by 3 bases and J by 2 bases, with 17 bases between them. The CDR3 runs to 16 residues. The CDR3 protein is CASSFLSPDRTYEQYF. In DNA, the CDR3 is TGTGCCAGCAGTTTTCTCTCCCCGGACAGAACCTACGAGCAGTACTTC.

The chain links TRBV5-6 to TRBJ2-1; D gene uncertain. V lost 0 bases and J 2 bases, leaving 6 bases between the germline ends. The CDR3 length is 14 residues. CDR1 and CDR2 from the germline V gene are SGHDT and YYEEEE. The CDR3 DNA sequence: TGTGCCAGCAGCTTGGGGCATACCTACAATGAGCAGTTCTTC. As protein: CASSLGHTYNEQFF.

This clonotype appeared many times. The chain employs TRBV20-1 and TRBJ2-5, with 16 positions matching TRBD2. This CDR3 has 15 amino acids. The V segment lost 6 bases and the J segment 3 bases; nucleotides outside the gene matches: 4. CDR1 DFQATT and CDR2 SNEGSKA come from the germline V gene (reference sequence). The DNA for the CDR3 is TGCAGTGCCACCGGGACTAGCGGGGGGGAAGAGACCCAGTACTTC. As protein: CSATGTSGGEETQYF.

This clonotype was counted ten times or more. The chain carries TRBV7-9 and TRBJ1-1, with TRBD1 matching over 10 bases. This CDR3 region has 13 residues. Unmatched junction bases numbered 5, after V lost 4 bases and J lost 9 bases. Germline CDR1 is SEHNR and CDR2 is FQNEAQ (reference sequence). Here the CDR3 reads CASSSSDRGKAFF. The CDR3 nucleotides read TGTGCCAGCAGCTCCTCGGACAGGGGGAAAGCTTTCTTT.

This sequence joins TRBV20-1 and TRBJ2-3; 8 nucleotides align to TRBD2. The V gene's germline CDR1 is DFQATT and CDR2 SNEGSKA (reference sequence). The V gene end was trimmed by 6 bases and the J gene end by 2 bases; junction bases not matched to a gene: 16. The CDR3 length is 17 residues. The CDR3 protein is CSAPIAGTSAYTDTQYF. The CDR3 DNA is TGCAGTGCCCCCATAGCGGGGACTTCCGCATACACAGATACGCAGTATTTT.

This clonotype showed up just a few times. V usage is TRBV4-3 and J usage is TRBJ2-3; D uncertain. The CDR3 is made up of 17 amino acids. The ends were cut back, 0 bases at V and 2 bases at J, with 15 bases in the middle. CDR1 and CDR2 from the germline V gene are LGHNA and YSLEER. The DNA for the CDR3 is TGCGCCAGCAGCCAAGATTCAGGAGCGCTCCCCACAGATACGCAGTATTTT. It encodes CASSQDSGALPTDTQYF.

The table lists this clonotype with a few counts. The J gene is TRBJ2-7, the V gene TRBV5-1; 8 bases fit TRBD1. The length of the CDR3 is 13 residues. The trim removed 7 bases at V and 2 bases at J, leaving 5 bases unmatched. CDR1 is SGHRS and CDR2 is YFSETQ in the germline V gene. The CDR3 coding sequence is TGCGCCAGCCAAGGACAGGGCACCTACGAGCAGTACTTC. Translation gives CASQGQGTYEQYF.

This chain connects TRBV29-1 to TRBJ2-1, with TRBD2 identical over 7 bases. Trimming cost V 6 bases and J 0 bases; bases outside gene matches: 8. Germline V gene sequence: CDR1 SQVTM, CDR2 ANQGSEA. The CDR3 length is 15 residues. The CDR3 region is CSVAGLPSSYNEQFF. CDR3 nucleotide sequence: TGCAGCGTAGCGGGGCTTCCTAGCTCCTACAATGAGCAGTTCTTC.

This chain links TRBV12-3 or TRBV12-4 with TRBJ2-7, with D possibly called TRBD1 or TRBD2 (5 bases each). V lost 1 base and J 3 bases, leaving 22 bases between the germline ends. The length of the CDR3 is 18 residues. As DNA, the CDR3 is TGTGCCAGCAGTTTAGGTTTCCGGGACCGGTTAGGTGACTACGAGCAGTACTTC. Translated: CASSLGFRDRLGDYEQYF.

In this sample, this clonotype turned up a few times. The V call is TRBV12-3 or TRBV12-4, the J call TRBJ1-6; 10 bases map to TRBD1. The length of the CDR3 is 15 residues. Trimming removed 2 bases from V and 10 bases from J; junction bases left unmatched: 5. The CDR3, as DNA: TGTGCCAGCAGTTTATCCGGGACAGGGGACTCACCCCTCCACTTT. It specifies CASSLSGTGDSPLHF.